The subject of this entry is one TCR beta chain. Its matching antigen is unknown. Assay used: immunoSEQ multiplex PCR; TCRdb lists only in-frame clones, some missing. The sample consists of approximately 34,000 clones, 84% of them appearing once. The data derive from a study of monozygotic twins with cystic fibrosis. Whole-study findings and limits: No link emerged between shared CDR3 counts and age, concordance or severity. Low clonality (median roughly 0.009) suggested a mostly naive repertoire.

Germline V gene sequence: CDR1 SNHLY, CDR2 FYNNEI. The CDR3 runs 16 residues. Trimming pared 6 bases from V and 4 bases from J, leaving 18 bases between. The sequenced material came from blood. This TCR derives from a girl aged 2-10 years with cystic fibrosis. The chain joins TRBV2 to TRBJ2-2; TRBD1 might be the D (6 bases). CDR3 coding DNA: TGTGCCAGCAGAGGGGTCGGTAGGGGGAGCACCGGGGAGCTGTTTTTT. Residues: CASRGVGRGSTGELFF.